This is a list of T cell receptor beta chains from one sample in a study of regulatory T cells in long-lasting Graves disease. TCRdb used MiXCR to reprocess the multiplex PCR reads, holding one entry per CDR3 protein. The table lists 350,000 to 450,000 distinct CDR3 sequences, less than 25% of them singletons. Sequences were derived from peripheral blood mononuclear cells (PBMCs), sampled when the disease was refractory, from a patient treated with antithyroid drugs. The receptors were sampled from a female donor with Graves disease. Both conserved end residues are part of each CDR3. The D gene is left open where the match is weak. Size is omitted from some rows. Given values are once, few, many or a class for expanded clones.

>TRBJ2-7|TRBV5-6|TRBD1|NA
TGTGCCAGCAGCTTCCTGGACAGGCCCTACGAGCAGTACTTC
CASSFLDRPYEQYF
>TRBJ2-3|TRBV14|NA|NA
TGTGCCAGCAGCCAAGCAGGGGCAGATACGCAGTATTTT
CASSQAGADTQYF
>TRBJ2-7|TRBV10-2|TRBD2|NA
TGCGCCAGCAACGAACTAGCGGGAGAGCGTGAGCAGTACTTC
CASNELAGEREQYF
>TRBJ2-2|TRBV5-1|NA|few
TGCGCCAGCAGCTTTAGAGGGGACCCCGGGGAGCTGTTTTTT
CASSFRGDPGELFF
>TRBJ2-7|TRBV6-9|TRBD2|NA
TGTGCCAGCAGTTACTTAAGTCCCAGCGGGAGTCGCGAGCAGTACTTC
CASSYLSPSGSREQYF
>TRBJ2-7|TRBV4-3|NA|few
TGCGCCAGCAGCCAAGAAATTAGGGGCGAGCAGTACTTC
CASSQEIRGEQYF
>TRBJ2-5|TRBV3-1|TRBD2|many
TGTGCCAGCAGCCATTCCCCAGCGGGAGACGGGACCCAGTACTTC
CASSHSPAGDGTQYF
>TRBJ1-5|TRBV12-3/TRBV12-4|TRBD1|few
TGTGCCAGCAAGTTCACAGGGGACAATCAGCCCCAGCATTTT
CASKFTGDNQPQHF
>TRBJ1-1|TRBV4-1|NA|NA
TGCGCCAGCAGCCAAGATAACGGATTGAACACTGAAGCTTTCTTT
CASSQDNGLNTEAFF
>TRBJ1-1|TRBV10-3|NA|NA
TGTGCCATCGGGCCGGGGAGGAACACTGAAGCTTTCTTT
CAIGPGRNTEAFF
>TRBJ2-2|TRBV2|NA|many
TGTGCCAGCAGCCAAGAGCGGACAGAAATCACCGGGGAGCTGTTTTTT
CASSQERTEITGELFF
>TRBJ2-5|TRBV4-3|NA|NA
TGCGCCAGCAGCCAAGATCGTTGGGAGACCCAGTACTTC
CASSQDRWETQYF
>TRBJ1-1|TRBV19|NA|many
TGTGCCAGTAGTCGGGCCCGGGGGACGACACCGAACACTGAAGCTTTCTTT
CASSRARGTTPNTEAFF
>TRBJ2-7|TRBV6-5|TRBD1|many
TGTGCCAGCAGTTACTCTAGGGACAGAGGCTACGAGCAGTACTTC
CASSYSRDRGYEQYF
>TRBJ2-7|TRBV20-1|NA|NA
TGCAGTGCTAGTAGGTTTAACTACGAGCAGTACTTC
CSASRFNYEQYF
>TRBJ1-6|TRBV6-2/TRBV6-3|NA|NA
TGTGCCAGCAGTTACCGGAGCTCCTATAATTCACCCCTCCACTTT
CASSYRSSYNSPLHF
>TRBJ1-4|TRBV4-3|NA|NA
TGCGCCAGCAGCCAAGATAGGACAGCCGAAAAACTGTTTTTT
CASSQDRTAEKLFF
>TRBJ2-5|TRBV28|TRBD2|few
TGTGCCAGCAGCCCTCTACTAGCGGGAGAAGGAGAGACCCAGTACTTC
CASSPLLAGEGETQYF
>TRBJ2-7|TRBV19|NA|NA
TGTGCCAGTAGCCCACAGCACGGATCCTACGAGCAGTACTTC
CASSPQHGSYEQYF
>TRBJ2-7|TRBV7-2|TRBD2|many
TGTGCCACTGCGGGAGCCTCCTACGAGCAGTACTTC
CATAGASYEQYF
>TRBJ1-2|TRBV3-1|NA|many
TGTGCCAGCAGCCACCCCGGGAAAGGCTACACCTTC
CASSHPGKGYTF
>TRBJ1-2|TRBV12-3/TRBV12-4|TRBD1|many
TGTGCCAGCAAACCGAGACAGGGGGGGACCTATGGCTACACCTTC
CASKPRQGGTYGYTF
>TRBJ1-5|TRBV12-3/TRBV12-4|NA|NA
TGTGCCAGCAGTTACTCCGGGACTACAAATCAGCCCCAGCATTTT
CASSYSGTTNQPQHF
>TRBJ2-7|TRBV5-1|NA|many
TGCGCCAGCAGCTTGGGGACAGTAACGACCTACGAGCAGTACTTC
CASSLGTVTTYEQYF
>TRBJ2-7|TRBV27|NA|many
TGTGCCAGCAAAGGACGGAGGATAGGAGAGCAGTACTTC
CASKGRRIGEQYF
>TRBJ2-4|TRBV19|TRBD2|NA
TGTGCCAGTAGTATAAAGCGGGGTGTGCCCGACGCCAAAAACATTCAGTACTTC
CASSIKRGVPDAKNIQYF
>TRBJ2-7|TRBV12-3/TRBV12-4|NA|many
TGTGCCAGCAGCCCCTTTCCGGGGGAGCAGTACTTC
CASSPFPGEQYF
>TRBJ2-2|TRBV12-3/TRBV12-4|TRBD1|NA
TGTGCCAGCAGGATGACAGGGGCGAACACCGGGGAGCTGTTTTTT
CASRMTGANTGELFF
>TRBJ2-7|TRBV5-1|NA|NA
TGCGCCAGCAGCTTGGAAACACCCGGGGACGAGCAGTACTTC
CASSLETPGDEQYF
>TRBJ1-1|TRBV20-1|NA|few
TGCAGTGCAGCCGCGAGCACAGGGAACACTGAAGCTTTCTTT
CSAAASTGNTEAFF
>TRBJ2-6|TRBV12-3/TRBV12-4|NA|many
TGTGCCAGCAGCGCCGGTTCTGGGGCCAACGTCCTGACTTTC
CASSAGSGANVLTF
>TRBJ1-5|TRBV12-3/TRBV12-4|TRBD1|many
TGTGCCAGCAGCAGGACAGGGAGCAATCAGCCCCAGCATTTT
CASSRTGSNQPQHF
>TRBJ2-7|TRBV20-1|TRBD1|NA
TGCAGTGCTAGGGGGGACAGGGGTAATTTTTACGAGCAGTACTTC
CSARGDRGNFYEQYF
>TRBJ2-7|TRBV7-2|NA|many
TGTGCCAGCAGCTTATCCCCAGGGTCGGGGGAGCAGTACTTC
CASSLSPGSGEQYF
>TRBJ2-1|TRBV7-9|TRBD2|NA
TGTGCCAGCTGGGGGACAACTCTACTAGAAGCGGGAGATAACAATGAGCAGTTCTTC
CASWGTTLLEAGDNNEQFF
>TRBJ2-7|TRBV18|TRBD2|many
TGTGCCAGCTCACCGGGACTAGCTCCCCACGAGCAGTACTTC
CASSPGLAPHEQYF
>TRBJ1-1|TRBV20-1|TRBD1|many
TGCAGTGCTCTGACCACCCAGGGGGACACTGAAGCTTTCTTT
CSALTTQGDTEAFF
>TRBJ1-4|TRBV7-9|TRBD1|many
TGTGCCAGCAGCTTTGAACAGGGGAGTTTGGGGACTAATGAAAAACTGTTTTTT
CASSFEQGSLGTNEKLFF
>TRBJ2-5|TRBV7-8|NA|many
TGTGCCAGCAGCTTACGACAGGATAAAGAGACCCAGTACTTC
CASSLRQDKETQYF
>TRBJ2-7|TRBV6-1|NA|many
TGTGCCAGCAGTCCCCGGACTGAAACCTACGAGCAGTACTTC
CASSPRTETYEQYF
>TRBJ2-3|TRBV11-2|TRBD2|many
TGTGCCAGCAGCTTAGCCGTTAGCGGGAGAGCAGATACGCAGTATTTT
CASSLAVSGRADTQYF
>TRBJ1-2|TRBV20-1|TRBD1|NA
TGCAGTGCTATGCTGACAGGGGGCGTGGGCTACACCTTC
CSAMLTGGVGYTF
>TRBJ1-4|TRBV13|TRBD1|many
TGTGCCAGCAGCTTGGGACAGGGGGCAGAAAAACTGTTTTTT
CASSLGQGAEKLFF
>TRBJ1-1|TRBV2|TRBD1|few
TGTGCCAGCATGATATTGGGGACAGGGGAGGGAGCTTTCTTT
CASMILGTGEGAFF
>TRBJ2-7|TRBV7-2|NA|many
TGTGCCAGCAGATCTGGGATGGGTGGCGAGCAGTACTTC
CASRSGMGGEQYF
>TRBJ1-5|TRBV7-9|TRBD1|many
TGTGCCAGCAGCTTATCAGGGGGGAATCAGCCCCAGCATTTT
CASSLSGGNQPQHF
>TRBJ2-6|TRBV3-1|TRBD1|few
TGTGCCAGCAGCCAAAGACAGGGGAGGATCTCTGGGGCCAACGTCCTGACTTTC
CASSQRQGRISGANVLTF
>TRBJ2-3|TRBV7-8|TRBD2|NA
TGTGCCAGCAGCTCAGGGGGACTAGCGGGATACACAGATACGCAGTATTTT
CASSSGGLAGYTDTQYF
>TRBJ1-1|TRBV11-1|NA|many
TGTGCCAGCAGCACTGATGTGAACACTGAAGCTTTCTTT
CASSTDVNTEAFF
>TRBJ2-1|TRBV7-2|TRBD2|NA
TGTGCCAGCAGCACGGCCGGGACTACGTACAATGAGCAGTTCTTC
CASSTAGTTYNEQFF
>TRBJ2-6|TRBV6-1|NA|NA
TGTGCCAGCACTACAGGGACCGGGGCCAACGTCCTGACTTTC
CASTTGTGANVLTF
>TRBJ2-5|TRBV20-1|TRBD1|NA
TGCAGTGCTTGGCCCCCGGGACAGGGGAGAGAGACCCAGTACTTC
CSAWPPGQGRETQYF
>TRBJ1-1|TRBV2|TRBD1|many
TGTGCCAGCAGTCTCAGGGGGACGAACACTGAAGCTTTCTTT
CASSLRGTNTEAFF
>TRBJ2-7|TRBV12-3/TRBV12-4|TRBD2|many
TGTGCCAGCAGTCCAGTAGCGGGAAAGGCCTCCCCCGAGCAGTACTTC
CASSPVAGKASPEQYF
>TRBJ2-3|TRBV7-9|TRBD2|NA
TGTGCCAGCAGCTTAACTAGCGGGCACACAGATACGCAGTATTTT
CASSLTSGHTDTQYF
>TRBJ2-1|TRBV28|TRBD2|NA
TGTGCCAGCAGTTCACCGGGACTAGCGGACAATGAGCAGTTCTTC
CASSSPGLADNEQFF